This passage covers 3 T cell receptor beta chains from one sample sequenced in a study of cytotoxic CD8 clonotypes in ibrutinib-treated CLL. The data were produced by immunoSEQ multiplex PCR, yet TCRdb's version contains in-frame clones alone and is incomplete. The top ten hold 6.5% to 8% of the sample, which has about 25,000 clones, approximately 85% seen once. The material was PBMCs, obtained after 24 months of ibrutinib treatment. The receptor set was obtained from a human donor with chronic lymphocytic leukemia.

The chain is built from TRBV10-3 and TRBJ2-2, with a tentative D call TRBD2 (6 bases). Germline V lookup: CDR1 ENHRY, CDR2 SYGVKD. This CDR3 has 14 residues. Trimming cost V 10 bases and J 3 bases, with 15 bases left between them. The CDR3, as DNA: TGTGCCAGGAGGGAGGAAGTGGACACCGGGGAGCTGTTTTTT. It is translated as CARREEVDTGELFF.

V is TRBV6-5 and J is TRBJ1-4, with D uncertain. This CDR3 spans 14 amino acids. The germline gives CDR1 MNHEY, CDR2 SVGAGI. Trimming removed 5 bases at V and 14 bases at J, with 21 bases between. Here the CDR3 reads CASSDLGRLKGLFF. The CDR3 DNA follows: TGTGCCAGCAGTGACCTGGGCCGACTGAAAGGGCTGTTTTTT.

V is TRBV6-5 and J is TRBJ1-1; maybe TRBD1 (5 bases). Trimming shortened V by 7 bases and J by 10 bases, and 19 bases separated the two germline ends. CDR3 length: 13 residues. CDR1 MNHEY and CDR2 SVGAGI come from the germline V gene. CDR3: CASTSVGGSRAFF. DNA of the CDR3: TGTGCCAGCACCTCCGTTGGGGGTTCTCGAGCTTTCTTT.